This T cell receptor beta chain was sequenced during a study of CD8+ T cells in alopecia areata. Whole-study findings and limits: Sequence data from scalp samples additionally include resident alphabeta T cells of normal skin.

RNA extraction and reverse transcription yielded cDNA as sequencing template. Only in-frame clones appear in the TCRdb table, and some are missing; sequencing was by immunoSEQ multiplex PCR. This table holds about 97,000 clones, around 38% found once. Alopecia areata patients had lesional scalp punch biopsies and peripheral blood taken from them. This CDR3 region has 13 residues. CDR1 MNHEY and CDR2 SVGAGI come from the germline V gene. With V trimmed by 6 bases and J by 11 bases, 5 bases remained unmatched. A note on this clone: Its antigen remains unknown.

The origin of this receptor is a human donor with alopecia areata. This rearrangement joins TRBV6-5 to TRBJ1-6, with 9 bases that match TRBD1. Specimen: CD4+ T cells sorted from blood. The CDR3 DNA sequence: TGTGCCAGCAGGGAAACAGGGGGCCCACCCCTCCACTTT. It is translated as CASRETGGPPLHF.